The clone carrying this TCR beta chain was counted only a few times. One junction end does not reproduce the germline sequence, and a read error may be involved. This CDR3 region has 16 residues. Germline V CDR1 and CDR2: LGHNA, YNFKEQ. A second roughly 6 to 12 cycle PCR used barcoded and J-beta primers. TCRdb processed the 5' RACE reads anew with MiXCR; each CDR3 protein has one entry. The sample yields 1.5 million to 2 million distinct CDR3 sequences, approximately 50% seen once. The data derive from a study of blood T cells in healthy people across ages. This chain connects TRBV4-2 to TRBJ2-3; 12 nucleotides match TRBD1. This TCR derives from a woman in her forties in good health. Sequencing input: blood. CDR3 sequence reads: CASSHRLGQGAETQYF. As DNA, the CDR3 is TGTGCCAGCAGCCACCGTCTGGGACAGGGGGCAGAGACGCAGTATTTT.